Below are 17 T cell receptor beta chains sequenced from a single sample in a study of cytomegalovirus exposure and HLA in healthy donors. Amplification used 60 Vbeta primers and 13 Jbeta primers. Sequencing was performed with immunoSEQ multiplex PCR; in TCRdb, only in-frame clones are kept and a portion is missing. The table has around 220,000 clones, roughly four fifths seen once. Sequencing input: PBMCs. Receptor source: a girl aged 2 to 9 in good health and CMV-seronegative.

The V and J genes are TRBV4-1 and TRBJ2-3; 12 positions agree with TRBD1. V was clipped by 4 bases and J by 4 bases; unmatched bases: 6. The germline V gene has CDR1 MGHRA and CDR2 YSYEKL. There are 16 residues in the CDR3. This CDR3 reads CASSLAGQGASDTQYF. The CDR3 bases are TGCGCCAGCAGCCTCGCGGGACAGGGGGCTTCAGATACGCAGTATTTT.

About this clone: One end of the junction does not line up with germline, which may come from a read error. This sequence joins TRBV10-3 and TRBJ1-6; D remains ambiguous. This CDR3 has 14 residues. CDR1 ENHRY and CDR2 SYGVKD come from the germline V gene. CDR3 protein: CAISPTENNSPLHF. In DNA, the CDR3 is TGTGCCATCAGTCCGACGGAGAATAACTCACCCCTCCACTTT.

Here the CDR3 reads CASRDTSGQPQHF. The CDR3 nucleotides read TGTGCCAGCAGGGACACCTCTGGACAGCCCCAGCATTTT. The J gene is TRBJ1-5, the V gene TRBV6-1; D may be TRBD1 (5 bases). The CDR3 spans 13 residues. Trimming removed 6 bases at V and 7 bases at J, with 13 bases between. Germline V gene lookup returns CDR1 MNHNS and CDR2 SASEGT.

This clone was found once. This chain connects TRBV6-5 to TRBJ1-6; D not certain. V was pared by 3 bases and J by 6 bases, with 15 bases between. The CDR3 covers 16 residues. Germline CDR1 and CDR2: MNHEY and SVGAGI. CDR3 residues: CASSYRGSLSNSPLHF. CDR3 DNA: TGTGCCAGCAGTTATCGGGGAAGCCTTAGTAATTCACCCCTCCACTTT.

The chain has TRBV19 and TRBJ2-1, with 13 bases matching TRBD2. The CDR3 has 18 amino acids. In germline, CDR1 is LNHDA, CDR2 SQIVND (reference sequence). The V segment lost 6 bases and the J segment 5 bases; nucleotides outside the gene matches: 13. CDR3 in amino acids: CASSGQGLAGTRDNEQFF. CDR3 coding DNA: TGTGCCAGTAGCGGACAGGGACTAGCGGGGACCCGTGACAATGAGCAGTTCTTC.

The chain joins TRBV5-4 to TRBJ1-1; tentatively, D is TRBD1 (5 bases). Trimming stripped 4 bases from V and 3 bases from J, with 7 bases between. From germline, CDR1 is SGHNT and CDR2 YYREEE (reference sequence). This CDR3 comprises 12 residues. Here the CDR3 DNA reads TGTGCCAGCAGCCGACAGTACACTGAAGCTTTCTTT. This gives the protein CASSRQYTEAFF.

V usage is TRBV6-4 and J usage is TRBJ1-1; D unresolved. V was clipped by 6 bases and J by 0 bases, with 8 bases between them. This CDR3 contains 13 residues. Germline lookup yields CDR1 MRHNA and CDR2 SNTAGT. In DNA, the CDR3 is TGTGCCAGCAGGAGGAGCGTGAACACTGAAGCTTTCTTT. Its translation: CASRRSVNTEAFF.

This clone was counted once. The V and J genes are TRBV7-9 and TRBJ2-4, with TRBD1 matching over 8 bases. Germline V CDR1 and CDR2: SEHNR, FQNEAQ (reference sequence). V lost 4 bases, J lost 8 bases, and 1 base stayed unmatched. The CDR3 covers 12 residues. The CDR3 loop is CASSSQGDIQYF. In DNA, the CDR3 is TGTGCCAGCAGCTCACAGGGGGACATTCAGTACTTC.

This clone was recorded a few times. The rearrangement joins TRBV2 to TRBJ1-4; D unclear. V lost 7 bases, J lost 4 bases, and 22 bases lay in between. The CDR3 runs to 17 residues. Germline lookup yields CDR1 SNHLY and CDR2 FYNNEI. In DNA, the CDR3 is TGTGCCAGCAACGATTTCCCGGGTGAAGGAAATAATGAAAAACTGTTTTTT. Amino acids: CASNDFPGEGNNEKLFF.

The chain links TRBV27 to TRBJ2-5; weak D call: TRBD1 (5 bases). CDR3 length: 15 amino acids. Deletions cut 5 bases from V and 12 bases from J, with 25 bases between. Germline CDR1 reads MNHEY; CDR2 reads SMNVEV (reference sequence). CDR3 DNA sequence: TGTGCCAGCAGTCCCCTGTTTCGGACAACTGCTTTTGAGTACTTC. This codes for CASSPLFRTTAFEYF.

This rearrangement joins TRBV27 to TRBJ1-5; D gene unclear. CDR3 length equals 9 residues. The germline CDR1 and CDR2 sequences are MNHEY and SMNVEV (reference sequence). The V end lost 8 bases, the J end lost 10 bases, and 6 bases lay between the germline ends. The CDR3 here is CASPSPQHF. DNA of the CDR3: TGTGCCAGCCCGTCCCCCCAGCATTTT.

The J gene is TRBJ1-1, the V gene TRBV2; TRBD1 is a possible D gene (6 bases). CDR1 is SNHLY, CDR2 FYNNEI, per germline. Trimming shortened V by 11 bases and J by 1 base, and 14 bases separated the two germline ends. This CDR3 comprises 13 residues. DNA for the CDR3: TGTGCCTCCCGTCGGGACACGAACACTGAAGCTTTCTTT. This encodes CASRRDTNTEAFF. Looking up the rest from reference TRBV2 and TRBJ1-1 gives the full variable domain: EPEVTQTPSHQVTQMGQEVILRCVPISNHLYFYWYRQILGQKVEFLVSFYNNEISEKSEIFDDQFSVERPDGSNFTLKIRSTKLEDSAMYFCASRRDTNTEAFFGQGTRLTVV.

The V call is TRBV6-5, the J call TRBJ1-2; D is ambiguous. This CDR3 is 16 amino acids long. The V end was cut by 1 base, the J end by 1 base, with 13 bases between. Germline lookup yields CDR1 MNHEY and CDR2 SVGAGI. CDR3 loop: CASSYYPVIVNYGYTF. The CDR3 DNA follows: TGTGCCAGCAGTTACTACCCGGTCATCGTTAACTATGGCTACACCTTC.

This chain links TRBV15 with TRBJ1-1, with a weak D call TRBD1 (6 bases). The CDR3 is 14 amino acids. V gave up 2 bases and J gave up 2 bases, with 9 bases separating them. Germline CDR1 reads LNHNV; CDR2 reads YYDKDF (reference sequence). The DNA for the CDR3 is TGTGCCACCAGCAGAATGACAGGAAACACTGAAGCTTTCTTT. Protein: CATSRMTGNTEAFF.

This clone is a singleton in its sample. The chain is built from TRBV15 and TRBJ1-2; no firm D call. The CDR3 spans 14 residues. The V end lost 3 bases, the J end lost 8 bases, and 16 bases lay between the germline ends. Germline CDR1 and CDR2: LNHNV and YYDKDF (reference sequence). The CDR3 region is CATSRQEPAGGYTF. Here the CDR3 DNA reads TGTGCCACCAGCAGGCAAGAACCGGCGGGGGGCTACACCTTC.

V and J are TRBV5-4 and TRBJ2-7, with 7 positions matching TRBD1. CDR1 is SGHNT, CDR2 YYREEE, per germline (reference sequence). The CDR3 is 15 amino acids. The J segment lost 7 bases and the V segment lost 4 bases, leaving 14 bases of the junction unmatched. The CDR3 DNA follows: TGTGCCAGCAGCCCTTCGCCAGGGGGTTCGGGGGAGCAGTACTTC. Translating it yields CASSPSPGGSGEQYF.

This clone appeared a few times. J is TRBJ1-1 and V is TRBV5-4; unclear D gene. The CDR3 loop spans 13 amino acids. V lost 0 bases and J 4 bases, leaving 7 bases between the germline ends. Germline loops: CDR1 SGHNT, CDR2 YYREEE (reference sequence). The CDR3 DNA sequence: TGTGCCAGCAGCTTGGTAACAACCACTGAAGCTTTCTTT. Residues: CASSLVTTTEAFF. The complete variable domain, with remaining parts taken from reference TRBV5-4 and TRBJ1-1, reads ETGVTQSPTHLIKTRGQQVTLRCSSQSGHNTVSWYQQALGQGPQFIFQYYREEENGRGNFPPRFSGLQFPNYSSELNVNALELDDSALYLCASSLVTTTEAFFGQGTRLTVV.